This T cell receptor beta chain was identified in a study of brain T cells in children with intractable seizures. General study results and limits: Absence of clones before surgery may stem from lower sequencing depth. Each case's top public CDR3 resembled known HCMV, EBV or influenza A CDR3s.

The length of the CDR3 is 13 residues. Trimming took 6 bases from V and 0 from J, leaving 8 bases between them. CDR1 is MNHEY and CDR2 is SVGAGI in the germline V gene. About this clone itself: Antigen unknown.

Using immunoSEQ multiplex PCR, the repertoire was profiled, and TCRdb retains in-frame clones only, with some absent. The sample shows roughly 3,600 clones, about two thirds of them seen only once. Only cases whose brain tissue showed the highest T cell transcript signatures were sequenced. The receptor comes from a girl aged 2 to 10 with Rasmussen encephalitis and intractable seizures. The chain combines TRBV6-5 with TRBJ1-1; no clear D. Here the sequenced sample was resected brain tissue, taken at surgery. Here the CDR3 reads CASSLVMNTEAFF. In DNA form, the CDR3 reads TGTGCCAGCAGCCTCGTCATGAACACTGAAGCTTTCTTT.